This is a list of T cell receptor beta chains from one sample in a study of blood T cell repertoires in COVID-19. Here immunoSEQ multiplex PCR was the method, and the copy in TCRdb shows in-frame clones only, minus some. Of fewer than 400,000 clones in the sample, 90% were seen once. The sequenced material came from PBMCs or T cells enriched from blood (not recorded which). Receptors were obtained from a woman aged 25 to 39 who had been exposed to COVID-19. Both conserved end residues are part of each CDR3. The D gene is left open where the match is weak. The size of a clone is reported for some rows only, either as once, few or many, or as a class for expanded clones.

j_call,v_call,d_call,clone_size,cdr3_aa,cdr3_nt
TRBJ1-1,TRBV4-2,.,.,CASRRSLVSVEGNTEAFF,TGTGCCAGCAGGAGGTCACTAGTTTCGGTGGAGGGGAACACTGAAGCTTTCTTT
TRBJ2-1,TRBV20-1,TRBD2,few,CSASGSVGLAAYNEQFF,TGCAGTGCTAGTGGGTCGGTGGGACTAGCCGCCTACAATGAGCAGTTCTTC
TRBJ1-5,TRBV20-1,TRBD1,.,CSASRGPANQPQHF,TGCAGTGCTAGTAGGGGGCCGGCCAATCAGCCCCAGCATTTT
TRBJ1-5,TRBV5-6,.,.,CASRKQENNQPQHF,TGTGCCAGCAGAAAACAGGAGAACAATCAGCCCCAGCATTTT
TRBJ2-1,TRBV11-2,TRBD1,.,CASSPGGPEFVF,TGTGCCAGCAGCCCAGGGGGTCCGGAGTTTGTCTTC
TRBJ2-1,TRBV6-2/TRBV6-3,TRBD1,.,CASSYSDRAGINEQFF,TGTGCCAGCAGTTACTCGGACAGGGCGGGTATCAATGAGCAGTTCTTC
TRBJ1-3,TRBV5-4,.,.,CASSSDTGNTIYF,TGTGCCAGCAGCTCGGACACCGGAAACACCATATATTTT
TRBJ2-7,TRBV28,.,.,CASSLWGRHEQYF,TGTGCCAGCAGTTTGTGGGGGAGGCACGAGCAGTACTTC
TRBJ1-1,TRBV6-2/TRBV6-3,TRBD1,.,CASSPPGGTGVTEAFF,TGTGCCAGCAGTCCCCCTGGGGGGACAGGGGTCACTGAAGCTTTCTTT
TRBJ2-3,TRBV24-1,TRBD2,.,CATSDSLTSVSTDTQYF,TGTGCCACCAGTGATTCCCTGACTAGCGTAAGCACAGATACGCAGTATTTT
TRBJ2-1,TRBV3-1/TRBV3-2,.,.,CASSGDNNEQFF,TGTGCCAGCAGCGGGGACAACAATGAGCAGTTCTTC
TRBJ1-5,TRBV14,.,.,CASSQGGGRPQHF,TGTGCCAGCAGCCAAGGAGGGGGACGGCCCCAGCATTTT
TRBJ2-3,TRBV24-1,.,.,CATSDLQGGTDTQYF,TGTGCCACCAGTGATTTGCAGGGGGGTACAGATACGCAGTATTTT
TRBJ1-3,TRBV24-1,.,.,CATSDRRRPISGNTIYF,TGTGCCACCAGTGATCGTAGGAGGCCAATTTCTGGAAACACCATATATTTT
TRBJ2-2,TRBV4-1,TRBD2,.,CASSPSPLAGGPNTGELFF,TGCGCCAGCAGCCCCAGCCCACTAGCGGGGGGGCCGAACACCGGGGAGCTGTTTTTT
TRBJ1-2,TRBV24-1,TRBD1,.,CATSDPAGGQDYGYTF,TGTGCCACCAGTGATCCCGCAGGGGGGCAGGACTATGGCTACACCTTC
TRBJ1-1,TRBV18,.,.,CASSPGQGNTEAFF,TGTGCCAGCTCACCGGGCCAGGGTAACACTGAAGCTTTCTTT
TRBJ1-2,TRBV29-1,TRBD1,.,CSARVPGQGLWGYTF,TGCAGCGCTCGAGTTCCGGGACAGGGGCTATGGGGCTACACCTTC
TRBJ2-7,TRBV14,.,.,CASSRTAGAREQYF,TGTGCCAGCAGCCGAACCGCAGGGGCAAGGGAGCAGTACTTC
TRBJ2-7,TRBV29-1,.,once,CSVTGEDSNLYF,TGCAGCGTTACAGGGGAGGATTCAAATTTGTACTTC
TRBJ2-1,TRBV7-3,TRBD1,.,CASSLTGTVTYNEQFF,TGTGCCAGCAGCTTAACCGGGACAGTCACCTACAATGAGCAGTTCTTC
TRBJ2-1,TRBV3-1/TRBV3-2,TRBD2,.,CASSRSGLAAYNEQFF,TGTGCCAGCAGCCGATCGGGACTAGCGGCCTACAATGAGCAGTTCTTC
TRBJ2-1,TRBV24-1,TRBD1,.,CATSDYRDRASYEQFF,TGTGCCACCAGTGATTACCGGGACAGGGCCTCGTATGAGCAGTTCTTC
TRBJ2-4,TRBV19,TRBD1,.,CASSPRQGEGKNIQYF,TGTGCCAGTAGTCCTCGACAGGGGGAGGGCAAAAACATTCAGTACTTC
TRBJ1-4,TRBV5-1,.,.,CASRAAGVANEKLFF,TGCGCCAGCAGAGCGGCGGGGGTTGCTAATGAAAAACTGTTTTTT
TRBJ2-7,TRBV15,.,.,CATSRSGGVSSYEQYF,TGTGCCACCAGCAGGTCAGGCGGGGTGAGCTCCTACGAGCAGTACTTC
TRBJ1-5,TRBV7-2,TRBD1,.,CASSFRQGALQPQHF,TGTGCCAGCAGCTTTCGACAGGGGGCTCTACAGCCCCAGCATTTT
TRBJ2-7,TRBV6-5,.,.,CASRPPAGLEQYF,TGTGCCAGCAGACCCCCTGCAGGGCTTGAGCAGTACTTC
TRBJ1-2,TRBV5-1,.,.,CASSLLTGDTPLYGYTF,TGCGCCAGCAGCTTGCTGACAGGCGACACACCTCTCTATGGCTACACCTTC
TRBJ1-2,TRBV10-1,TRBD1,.,CASTPGTGVLYGYTF,TGCGCCAGCACCCCAGGGACAGGGGTTTTGTATGGCTACACCTTC
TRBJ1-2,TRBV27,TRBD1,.,CASSYRTGGVRNYGYTF,TGTGCCAGCAGTTATCGGACAGGGGGCGTGAGAAACTATGGCTACACCTTC
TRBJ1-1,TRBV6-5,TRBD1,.,CASRKNRGSTEAFF,TGTGCCAGCAGGAAAAACAGGGGTAGTACTGAAGCTTTCTTT